The sequence of this TCR beta chain was determined in a study of blood T cell repertoires in COVID-19. Across about two dozen US areas, participants ranged in age from roughly 18 to 95 years. In the authors' methods: Scientists estimated how many nucleated cells there were by amplifying reference gene primers. The method was immunoSEQ multiplex PCR; TCRdb's version includes in-frame clones alone and lacks a portion of them. Clone size and V and J calls were adopted from that table, with D and trimming inferred from the DNA. This sample yields approximately 440,000 clones, of which about nine tenths are seen a single time; under 0.75% belongs to the top ten. CDR3 size: 14 residues. V shed 3 bases and J shed 6 bases, with 9 bases lying between them. Germline V gene lookup returns CDR1 LGHDT and CDR2 YNNKEL (reference sequence). This clone has more than one count but fewer than ten.

The TCR originated in a woman younger than 30 who had recovered from COVID-19. Sample: PBMCs or T cells enriched from blood (not recorded which). This chain links TRBV3-1 (or the pseudogene TRBV3-2) with TRBJ1-6; D might be TRBD1 (6 bases). CDR3 nucleotide sequence: TGTGCCAGCAGCCAGGACAGTCCTAATTCACCCCTCCACTTT. Encoded protein: CASSQDSPNSPLHF.